The sequence of this TCR beta chain was determined in a study of radiotherapy plus CTLA-4 blockade in lung cancer. On the study more broadly: Of all patients, approximately 20% responded objectively and 31% showed disease control.

In regard to this clone: Its specificity is unknown.

Study-level findings and limits: Strongest reported response predictors: early blood clone changes and post-radiation interferon-beta. The study found tumor-derived TCR clones expanded in blood after radiotherapy plus ipilimumab.

Some clones are missing from TCRdb's copy, which holds only in-frame ones; the method was immunoSEQ multiplex PCR. This sample has tens of thousands of clones, with under 80% found just once. Patients in the study, people with chemo-refractory metastatic non-small-cell lung cancer, received focal radiation plus ipilimumab CTLA-4 blockade. This CDR3 contains 13 residues. The V end lost 1 base, the J end lost 4 bases, and 7 bases lay between the germline ends. Germline CDR1 and CDR2: SGHTA and FQGNSA. The source was peripheral blood, collected from a patient treated with radiotherapy plus ipilimumab. The origin of this receptor is a human donor with non-small cell lung cancer who had stable disease on radiotherapy plus ipilimumab. J is TRBJ1-2 and V is TRBV7-2; a weak D match, TRBD1 (5 bases). The CDR3, as DNA: TGTGCCAGCAGCTTAGGCCAGGGCTATGGCTACACCTTC. Protein sequence: CASSLGQGYGYTF.